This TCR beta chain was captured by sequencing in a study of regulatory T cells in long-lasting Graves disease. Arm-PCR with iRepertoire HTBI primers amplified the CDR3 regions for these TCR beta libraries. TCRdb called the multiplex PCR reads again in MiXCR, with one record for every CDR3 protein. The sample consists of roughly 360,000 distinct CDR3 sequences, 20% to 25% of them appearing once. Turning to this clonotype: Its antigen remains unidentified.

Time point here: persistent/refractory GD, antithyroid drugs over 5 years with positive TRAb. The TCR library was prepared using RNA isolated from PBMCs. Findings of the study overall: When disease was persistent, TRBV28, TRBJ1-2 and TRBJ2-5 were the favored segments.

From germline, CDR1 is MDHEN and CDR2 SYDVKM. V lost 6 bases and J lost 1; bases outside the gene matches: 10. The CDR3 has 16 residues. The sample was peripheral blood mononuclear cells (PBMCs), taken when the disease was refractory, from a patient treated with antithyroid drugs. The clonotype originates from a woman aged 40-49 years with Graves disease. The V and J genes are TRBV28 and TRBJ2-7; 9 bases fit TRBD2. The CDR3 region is CASSQPGLAPSYEQYF. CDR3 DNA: TGTGCCAGCAGCCAACCCGGACTAGCGCCATCCTACGAGCAGTACTTC.